A selection of T cell receptor beta chains follows, all from one sample in a study of human versus mouse CDR3 diversity and MHC coevolution. Measured with immunoSEQ multiplex PCR; TCRdb has only the in-frame clones, and not every one. The table lists 50,000 to 70,000 clones, around 94% of them singletons. The sample taken for sequencing was naive CD4+ T cells from blood. These receptors were taken from a person aged 60 to 70 in good health. The CDR3 runs from the conserved cysteine through the conserved F or W. Fields, in order: clone size, J gene, D gene, V gene, CDR3 protein, CDR3 DNA. The D gene is left open where the match is weak. Some rows have no size entry. The others give once, few or many, or a class for an expanded clone.

clone_size: -; j_call: TRBJ2-3; d_call: -; v_call: TRBV11-3; cdr3_aa: CASSLVSGSATDTQYF; cdr3_nt: TGTGCCAGCAGCTTAGTGTCGGGATCGGCCACAGATACGCAGTATTTT
clone_size: -; j_call: TRBJ2-7; d_call: TRBD1; v_call: TRBV9; cdr3_aa: CASSVGPTGTAYEQYF; cdr3_nt: TGTGCCAGCAGCGTAGGCCCCACCGGGACAGCCTACGAGCAGTACTTC
clone_size: -; j_call: TRBJ1-4; d_call: TRBD1; v_call: TRBV5-1; cdr3_aa: CASATTGVEGEKLFF; cdr3_nt: TGCGCCAGCGCTACGACAGGGGTCGAGGGTGAAAAACTGTTTTTT
clone_size: -; j_call: TRBJ2-5; d_call: TRBD2; v_call: TRBV19; cdr3_aa: CASTPSGRAGETQYF; cdr3_nt: TGTGCCAGTACCCCTAGCGGGAGGGCCGGAGAGACCCAGTACTTC
clone_size: -; j_call: TRBJ1-5; d_call: TRBD1; v_call: TRBV5-6; cdr3_aa: CASSRITGGNQPQHF; cdr3_nt: TGTGCCAGCAGCCGGATAACAGGGGGCAATCAGCCCCAGCATTTT
clone_size: -; j_call: TRBJ2-2; d_call: TRBD2; v_call: TRBV5-1; cdr3_aa: CASSLGVAGVGIGELFF; cdr3_nt: TGCGCCAGCAGCTTAGGGGTAGCGGGAGTCGGGATCGGGGAGCTGTTTTTT
clone_size: -; j_call: TRBJ2-5; d_call: TRBD2; v_call: TRBV6-1; cdr3_aa: CASSEVGLAGVETQYF; cdr3_nt: TGTGCCAGCAGTGAAGTGGGACTAGCGGGAGTTGAGACCCAGTACTTC
clone_size: -; j_call: TRBJ1-4; d_call: -; v_call: TRBV6-6; cdr3_aa: CASREQGFDEKLFF; cdr3_nt: TGTGCCAGCAGGGAACAGGGTTTTGATGAAAAACTGTTTTTT
clone_size: -; j_call: TRBJ2-5; d_call: TRBD2; v_call: TRBV18; cdr3_aa: CASSPLAGLQETQYF; cdr3_nt: TGTGCCAGCTCCCCACTAGCGGGACTCCAAGAGACCCAGTACTTC
clone_size: once; j_call: TRBJ1-2; d_call: -; v_call: TRBV2; cdr3_aa: CASSEARVRGYGYTF; cdr3_nt: TGTGCCAGCAGTGAAGCGAGGGTTCGCGGCTATGGCTACACCTTC
clone_size: -; j_call: TRBJ2-3; d_call: TRBD1; v_call: TRBV11-2; cdr3_aa: CASSLRGGVSTDTQYF; cdr3_nt: TGTGCCAGCAGCTTACGAGGGGGCGTAAGCACAGATACGCAGTATTTT
clone_size: -; j_call: TRBJ1-4; d_call: -; v_call: TRBV6-1; cdr3_aa: CASSTLGLGNEKLFF; cdr3_nt: TGTGCCAGCAGCACCCTAGGTTTGGGTAATGAAAAACTGTTTTTT
clone_size: -; j_call: TRBJ2-1; d_call: TRBD2; v_call: TRBV6-4; cdr3_aa: CASSDTKGLAGGILREQFF; cdr3_nt: TGTGCCAGCAGTGACACAAAGGGACTAGCGGGAGGCATACTACGGGAGCAGTTCTTC
clone_size: -; j_call: TRBJ2-3; d_call: TRBD1; v_call: TRBV5-4; cdr3_aa: CASSSDRGQPSTDTQYF; cdr3_nt: TGTGCCAGCAGCTCGGATAGGGGACAGCCTAGCACAGATACGCAGTATTTT
clone_size: -; j_call: TRBJ2-3; d_call: -; v_call: TRBV5-5; cdr3_aa: CASSVETATAQYF; cdr3_nt: TGTGCCAGCAGCGTAGAGACAGCCACCGCGCAGTATTTT
clone_size: -; j_call: TRBJ1-5; d_call: -; v_call: TRBV6-4; cdr3_aa: CPGGVRHF; cdr3_nt: TGTCCCGGGGGGGTGCGCCATTTT
clone_size: -; j_call: TRBJ1-4; d_call: TRBD1; v_call: TRBV6-5; cdr3_aa: CASSFLQGAGEKLFF; cdr3_nt: TGTGCCAGCAGTTTCCTACAGGGGGCGGGTGAAAAACTGTTTTTT
clone_size: -; j_call: TRBJ1-2; d_call: TRBD1; v_call: TRBV4-1; cdr3_aa: CASSPDRGPYGYTF; cdr3_nt: TGCGCCAGCAGCCCTGACAGGGGGCCCTATGGCTACACCTTC
clone_size: -; j_call: TRBJ2-1; d_call: -; v_call: TRBV5-4; cdr3_aa: CASSLSGSGHNEQFF; cdr3_nt: TGTGCCAGCAGCTTATCCGGGAGCGGCCACAATGAGCAGTTCTTC
clone_size: -; j_call: TRBJ1-6; d_call: TRBD1; v_call: TRBV9; cdr3_aa: CASSVNPGTDVLDPRGNSPLHF; cdr3_nt: TGTGCCAGCAGCGTTAATCCCGGGACAGATGTATTGGATCCAAGGGGCAATTCACCCCTCCACTTT
clone_size: -; j_call: TRBJ2-1; d_call: TRBD2; v_call: TRBV6-5; cdr3_aa: CASATGTSSLDEQFF; cdr3_nt: TGTGCCAGCGCCACCGGGACTAGCAGTTTAGATGAGCAGTTCTTC
clone_size: once; j_call: TRBJ2-7; d_call: TRBD2; v_call: TRBV6-5; cdr3_aa: CASRRAGGPENEQYF; cdr3_nt: TGTGCCAGCAGGCGAGCGGGAGGGCCGGAGAACGAGCAGTACTTC
clone_size: -; j_call: TRBJ2-3; d_call: -; v_call: TRBV30; cdr3_aa: CAWGGTDTQYF; cdr3_nt: TGTGCCTGGGGAGGTACAGATACGCAGTATTTT
clone_size: -; j_call: TRBJ2-1; d_call: -; v_call: TRBV5-4; cdr3_aa: CASSLERFNEQFF; cdr3_nt: TGTGCCAGCAGCTTGGAACGGTTCAATGAGCAGTTCTTC
clone_size: -; j_call: TRBJ2-5; d_call: -; v_call: TRBV2; cdr3_aa: CASRAGRGEETQYF; cdr3_nt: TGTGCCAGCAGAGCCGGGAGAGGTGAAGAGACCCAGTACTTC
clone_size: once; j_call: TRBJ2-5; d_call: -; v_call: TRBV5-1; cdr3_aa: CASSLGASQETQYF; cdr3_nt: TGCGCCAGCAGCTTGGGTGCCAGCCAAGAGACCCAGTACTTC
clone_size: -; j_call: TRBJ1-1; d_call: -; v_call: TRBV27; cdr3_aa: CASTPLGGESTEAFF; cdr3_nt: TGTGCCAGCACCCCATTGGGGGGAGAAAGCACTGAAGCTTTCTTT
clone_size: -; j_call: TRBJ1-1; d_call: -; v_call: TRBV28; cdr3_aa: CASSLSLGGTEAFF; cdr3_nt: TGTGCCAGCAGTTTATCTCTAGGGGGCACTGAAGCTTTCTTT
clone_size: -; j_call: TRBJ2-7; d_call: -; v_call: TRBV21-1; cdr3_aa: CASSKRQVPYEQYF; cdr3_nt: TGTGCCAGCAGCAAGAGACAGGTCCCCTACGAGCAGTACTTC
clone_size: -; j_call: TRBJ1-1; d_call: TRBD1; v_call: TRBV27; cdr3_aa: CASSSRQGEAFF; cdr3_nt: TGTGCCAGCAGTTCCAGACAGGGTGAAGCTTTCTTT
clone_size: -; j_call: TRBJ2-7; d_call: TRBD2; v_call: TRBV5-4; cdr3_aa: CASSLEPSGSVYEQYF; cdr3_nt: TGTGCCAGCAGCTTGGAACCGAGCGGGAGTGTCTACGAGCAGTACTTC
clone_size: -; j_call: TRBJ1-2; d_call: -; v_call: TRBV11-1; cdr3_aa: CASSLGGTSYGYTF; cdr3_nt: TGTGCCAGCAGCTTAGGAGGCACTAGCTATGGCTACACCTTC
clone_size: -; j_call: TRBJ2-7; d_call: TRBD1; v_call: TRBV9; cdr3_aa: CASSATGAHYEQYF; cdr3_nt: TGTGCCAGCAGCGCAACAGGGGCGCACTACGAGCAGTACTTC
clone_size: -; j_call: TRBJ1-1; d_call: -; v_call: TRBV29-1; cdr3_aa: CSVEWSQGSEAFF; cdr3_nt: TGCAGCGTTGAATGGTCTCAGGGTTCTGAAGCTTTCTTT
clone_size: -; j_call: TRBJ2-3; d_call: -; v_call: TRBV6-1; cdr3_aa: CASSEPRPQRDTQYF; cdr3_nt: TGTGCCAGCAGTGAGCCCCGCCCTCAGAGGGATACGCAGTATTTT
clone_size: -; j_call: TRBJ2-7; d_call: TRBD1; v_call: TRBV19; cdr3_aa: CASSAYRGRDEQYF; cdr3_nt: TGTGCCAGTAGTGCTTACAGGGGGCGCGACGAGCAGTACTTC
clone_size: -; j_call: TRBJ2-7; d_call: TRBD1; v_call: TRBV2; cdr3_aa: CAFGTGVYEQYF; cdr3_nt: TGTGCCTTTGGGACAGGGGTTTACGAGCAGTACTTC
clone_size: -; j_call: TRBJ2-5; d_call: -; v_call: TRBV7-3; cdr3_aa: CASSLTTQETQYF; cdr3_nt: TGTGCCAGCAGCTTGACTACCCAAGAGACCCAGTACTTC
clone_size: -; j_call: TRBJ1-1; d_call: TRBD1; v_call: TRBV11-1; cdr3_aa: CASSLRQGELAFF; cdr3_nt: TGTGCCAGCAGCTTAAGGCAGGGGGAGTTAGCTTTCTTT
clone_size: -; j_call: TRBJ2-2; d_call: TRBD1; v_call: TRBV5-8; cdr3_aa: CASRLTGTANTGELFF; cdr3_nt: TGTGCCAGCAGACTTACCGGGACAGCAAACACCGGGGAGCTGTTTTTT
clone_size: -; j_call: TRBJ2-1; d_call: -; v_call: TRBV2; cdr3_aa: CASKADSYNEQFF; cdr3_nt: TGTGCCAGCAAAGCGGACTCCTACAATGAGCAGTTCTTC
clone_size: -; j_call: TRBJ2-1; d_call: -; v_call: TRBV5-1; cdr3_aa: CASSLLPSGSNEQFF; cdr3_nt: TGCGCCAGCAGCTTGTTACCTAGTGGGAGTAATGAGCAGTTCTTC